This T cell receptor beta chain was identified in a study of T cells in Graves' hyperthyroidism and ophthalmopathy. Study-wide context: Peripheral blood sampling occurred at initial diagnosis, before any treatment.

The V end lost 2 bases, the J end lost 0 bases, and 8 bases lay between the germline ends. The CDR3 is 16 amino acids. The germline V gene encodes CDR1 WSHSY and CDR2 SAAADI. The TCR beta CDR3 regions underwent amplification using RNA transcripts as the source. The TCR CDR3 was amplified in a first-round RT-PCR using the HTBI primer set. MiXCR, run by TCRdb on the multiplex PCR reads, gives a single entry per CDR3 protein. The data contain 750,000 to 900,000 distinct CDR3 sequences, 38% of them seen just once; the ten biggest clones take up approximately 8.7%. Broader study findings: Patients with ophthalmopathy were separated from those with stable hyperthyroidism by a 13 V-J model.

This clonotype was picked up many times. What it recognizes is unknown. If no ophthalmopathy progression occurred within 18 months, Graves' hyperthyroidism was stable. Exclusion criteria comprised uncontrolled infection, other autoimmune disease, pregnancy or lactation. Sequencing was done on a sample of blood. The V and J genes are TRBV10-2 and TRBJ1-6; D not resolved. The sequence was collected from a man younger than 35 with Graves' hyperthyroidism. The CDR3 sequence: CASSEGRSSYNSPLHF. The CDR3 DNA reads TGCGCCAGCAGTGAGGGACGGAGCTCCTATAATTCACCCCTCCACTTT.